Each of the 20 T cell receptor beta chains below was sequenced from the same sample in a study of cytomegalovirus exposure and HLA in healthy donors. PCR was performed using 60 Vbeta and 13 Jbeta primers. Clones were read by immunoSEQ multiplex PCR, and TCRdb kept only the in-frame ones, dropping some. The sample holds 100,000 to 150,000 clones, 77% seen once. Sample: PBMCs. The source is a woman aged 40-49 years in good health and CMV-seropositive.

This rearrangement joins TRBV5-1 to TRBJ2-7; 7 positions match TRBD1. Germline lookup yields CDR1 SGHRS and CDR2 YFSETQ. V dropped 3 bases and J dropped 1; count of bases not matched to a gene: 4. The CDR3 spans 14 residues. In nucleotides, the CDR3 is TGCGCCAGCAGCTACTCGACAGGGTCCTACGAGCAGTACTTC. As protein: CASSYSTGSYEQYF.

V and J are TRBV6-1 and TRBJ2-3; TRBD2 is a possible D gene (6 bases). With 8 bases removed from V and 3 bases from J, the gap between germline ends came to 18 bases. Germline values: CDR1 MNHNS, CDR2 SASEGT. The CDR3 totals 15 residues. CDR3 in amino acids: CASDPGGIGTDTQYF. CDR3 DNA: TGTGCCAGCGACCCTGGGGGGATTGGGACAGATACGCAGTATTTT.

V usage is TRBV27 and J usage is TRBJ2-1, with D possibly matching TRBD1 (5 bases). V was cut by 5 bases and J by 7 bases, with 12 bases left in between. The germline CDR1 and CDR2 sequences are MNHEY and SMNVEV (reference sequence). The CDR3 is made up of 13 amino acids. CDR3 DNA sequence: TGTGCCAGCAGTAACCCCCCAGGGAATGAGCAGTTCTTC. This gives the protein CASSNPPGNEQFF.

This clone showed up just once. This rearrangement joins TRBV9 to TRBJ2-3; TRBD1 matches at 7 bases. Germline V gene data show CDR1 as SGDLS and CDR2 as YYNGEE. The CDR3 is 16 amino acids. The V gene end was trimmed by 0 bases and the J gene end by 6 bases; junction bases not matched to a gene: 10. The chain's CDR3 is CASSVAQGNPPDTQYF. The CDR3 coding sequence is TGTGCCAGCAGCGTAGCACAGGGGAATCCCCCGGATACGCAGTATTTT.

The V and J genes are TRBV19 and TRBJ1-2; TRBD1 agrees at 10 bases. Germline trimming cut 4 bases from V and 4 bases from J; bases unmatched to any gene: 3. This CDR3 comprises 14 residues. Germline lookup yields CDR1 LNHDA and CDR2 SQIVND (reference sequence). This CDR3 is CASSRDRGRYGYTF. CDR3 sequence (DNA): TGTGCCAGTAGTAGGGACAGGGGCCGCTATGGCTACACCTTC.

This clone occurred a few times. The chain combines TRBV28 with TRBJ2-2; D gene ambiguous. V was shortened by 4 bases and J by 6 bases, with 9 bases between the two germline ends. The CDR3 loop spans 13 amino acids. The germline CDR1 and CDR2 sequences are MDHEN and SYDVKM. In DNA form, the CDR3 reads TGTGCCAGCAGTTGGCTAGTTGCCGGGGAGCTGTTTTTT. It is translated as CASSWLVAGELFF.

V usage is TRBV5-4 and J usage is TRBJ2-7; 7 bases match TRBD2. The CDR3 contains 14 residues. Per germline, CDR1 SGHNT and CDR2 YYREEE (reference sequence). V trimming: 2 bases; J trimming: 2 bases; junction bases outside the gene matches: 4. The CDR3 protein is CASSLRGDPYEQYF. The CDR3 DNA sequence: TGTGCCAGCAGCTTACGGGGGGATCCCTACGAGCAGTACTTC. Using reference TRBV5-4 and TRBJ2-7 for the parts outside the CDR3, the full variable domain is ETGVTQSPTHLIKTRGQQVTLRCSSQSGHNTVSWYQQALGQGPQFIFQYYREEENGRGNFPPRFSGLQFPNYSSELNVNALELDDSALYLCASSLRGDPYEQYFGPGTRLTVT.

The chain has TRBV4-2 and TRBJ1-1; the D gene is possibly TRBD1 (6 bases). V lost 3 bases to trimming and J lost 0 bases, with 8 bases between them. This CDR3 is built from 14 residues. Germline V lookup: CDR1 LGHNA, CDR2 YNFKEQ. This chain's CDR3 is CASSHQGLNTEAFF. CDR3 bases: TGTGCCAGCAGCCACCAGGGGCTGAACACTGAAGCTTTCTTT.

This clone came up a few times. V usage is TRBV2 and J usage is TRBJ1-6, with D unresolved. V was clipped by 2 bases and J by 9 bases, with 8 bases between them. This CDR3 has 13 residues. Germline V gene data show CDR1 as SNHLY and CDR2 as FYNNEI. The CDR3 DNA reads TGTGCCAGCAGTGAACAGTTGTTTTCACCCCTCCACTTT. Translation gives CASSEQLFSPLHF.

This sequence joins TRBV10-2 and TRBJ1-3; D remains ambiguous. Germline V CDR1 and CDR2: WSHSY, SAAADI. The CDR3 is made up of 14 amino acids. The ends were cut back, 4 bases at V and 6 bases at J, with 13 bases in the middle. The CDR3 DNA reads TGCGCCAGCAGTGTGGCTTCTCACGAAAACACCATATATTTT. Protein sequence: CASSVASHENTIYF.

This chain joins TRBV6-1 and TRBJ2-7; 8 bases are a match to TRBD1. The CDR3 loop spans 17 amino acids. V trimming: 2 bases; J trimming: 5 bases; junction bases outside the gene matches: 14. Germline CDR1 MNHNS, CDR2 SASEGT. The CDR3 nucleotides read TGTGCCAGCAGTGAAATTGGACAGGGACTCCCTAAAGACGAGCAGTACTTC. The encoded protein is CASSEIGQGLPKDEQYF.

The chain carries TRBV4-1 and TRBJ2-7, with 15 bases aligning to TRBD2. Looked up from germline, CDR1 is MGHRA and CDR2 is YSYEKL. CDR3 length equals 15 residues. V shed 4 bases and J 2 bases; nucleotides not matched to a gene: 0. Here the CDR3 DNA reads TGCGCCAGCAGCCGGACTAGCGGGAGGGCCTACGAGCAGTACTTC. This sequence encodes CASSRTSGRAYEQYF.

The rearrangement joins TRBV18 to TRBJ2-5, with D possibly matching TRBD1 (5 bases). V was pared by 1 base and J by 5 bases, with 8 bases between. Germline V lookup: CDR1 KGHSH, CDR2 LQKENI. CDR3 length: 13 amino acids. CDR3 coding DNA: TGTGCCAGCTCACCACGACAGAGGGAGACCCAGTACTTC. As protein: CASSPRQRETQYF.

This rearrangement joins TRBV2 to TRBJ2-7; possibly TRBD2 for D (6 bases). The CDR3 loop spans 12 amino acids. Germline V gene sequence: CDR1 SNHLY, CDR2 FYNNEI. Trimming took off 0 bases at V and 7 bases at J, with 7 bases between the two ends. This CDR3 is CASSEASGEQYF. CDR3 coding DNA: TGTGCCAGCAGTGAAGCTAGCGGAGAGCAGTACTTC. The full variable domain, its missing parts supplied by reference TRBV2 and TRBJ2-7, is EPEVTQTPSHQVTQMGQEVILRCVPISNHLYFYWYRQILGQKVEFLVSFYNNEISEKSEIFDDQFSVERPDGSNFTLKIRSTKLEDSAMYFCASSEASGEQYFGPGTRLTVT.

The V gene is TRBV5-1, the J gene TRBJ1-1; unclear D gene. Trimming left V 4 bases short and J 1 base short, with 14 bases between. The CDR3 spans 15 residues. Looked up from germline, CDR1 is SGHRS and CDR2 is YFSETQ. The CDR3 reads CASSPDFPKNTEAFF. The CDR3 region has the DNA TGCGCCAGCAGCCCCGATTTCCCTAAGAACACTGAAGCTTTCTTT.

This clone has only a few counts. V usage is TRBV6-1 and J usage is TRBJ1-5, with D possibly matching TRBD1 (5 bases). CDR3 length equals 15 residues. Germline lookup yields CDR1 MNHNS and CDR2 SASEGT. Between the trimmed V and J ends, which lost 2 bases and 0 bases, there was a span of 8 bases. The CDR3 nucleotides are TGTGCCAGCAGTGAAAGGGGCTATAGCAATCAGCCCCAGCATTTT. Translated: CASSERGYSNQPQHF.

The chain is built from TRBV30 and TRBJ1-5; tentatively, D is TRBD1 (5 bases). CDR1 and CDR2 (germline): GTSNPN, SVGIG (reference sequence). The V end was cut by 0 bases, the J end by 1 base, with 10 bases between. This CDR3 is built from 15 residues. As DNA, the CDR3 is TGTGCCTGGAGTGTATTTCAGGGAAGCAATCAGCCCCAGCATTTT. Translation gives CAWSVFQGSNQPQHF.

The V and J genes are TRBV18 and TRBJ1-3; D is ambiguous. CDR3 length: 12 amino acids. Trimming pared 5 bases from V and 4 bases from J, leaving 6 bases between. Germline CDR1 KGHSH, CDR2 LQKENI. This chain's CDR3 is CASSTSGNTIYF. The CDR3 DNA is TGTGCCAGCTCAACGAGCGGAAACACCATATATTTT.

A few counts support this clone. This chain links TRBV9 with TRBJ2-7; possibly TRBD2 for D (5 bases). This CDR3 is 14 amino acids long. V was cut by 0 bases and J by 2 bases, with 9 bases left in between. Germline-derived CDR1 and CDR2 are SGDLS and YYNGEE. The CDR3 spells CASSVGGGTYEQYF. The CDR3 coding sequence is TGTGCCAGCAGCGTAGGAGGAGGAACCTACGAGCAGTACTTC.

The chain recombines TRBV7-8 with TRBJ2-1; TRBD2 aligns across 12 bases. The CDR3 contains 15 residues. Germline CDR1 and CDR2: SGHVS and FQNEAQ. V dropped 1 base and J dropped 6; count of bases not matched to a gene: 1. The CDR3 DNA reads as TGTGCCAGCAGCTTAGTACTAGCGGGAGGCAATGAGCAGTTCTTC. It yields the protein CASSLVLAGGNEQFF. Full variable domain (remainder filled in from reference TRBV7-8 and TRBJ2-1): GAGVSQSPRYKVAKRGQDVALRCDPISGHVSLFWYQQALGQGPEFLTYFQNEAQLDKSGLPSDRFFAERPEGSVSTLKIQRTQQEDSAVYLCASSLVLAGGNEQFFGPGTRLTVL.